The clone carrying this TCR beta chain has at least ten counts. Its target is unknown. Lactation, pregnancy, other autoimmune disease or uncontrolled infection excluded patients. The data belong to a study of T cells in Graves' hyperthyroidism and ophthalmopathy. Study-wide points: The model's output predicted ophthalmopathy at a median of roughly seven months prior to onset. Clonotypes that were expanded in thyroid above 0.001 mostly appeared in blood too.

TCR beta CDR3 sequences were amplified from RNA transcripts. The HTBI set primed first-round TCR CDR3 RT-PCR. TCRdb redid the calling of the multiplex PCR reads with MiXCR, one entry per CDR3 protein. Among a few hundred thousand distinct CDR3 sequences, less than 20% were seen once, and the ten largest hold over 35%. The V gene end was trimmed by 6 bases and the J gene end by 2 bases; junction bases not matched to a gene: 3. CDR1 and CDR2 (germline): MNHNS, SASEGT. This CDR3 has 13 amino acids. The receptor comes from a man younger than 30 with Graves' ophthalmopathy. The sequenced sample was blood. The gene calls are TRBV6-1 and TRBJ2-5, with 7 nucleotides matching TRBD1. CDR3 in DNA: TGTGCCAGCAGAAAGACAGGGCAAGAGACCCAGTACTTC. This translates into CASRKTGQETQYF.